This is a list of T cell receptor beta chains from one sample in a study of human T cells and chemical hapten exposure. TCRdb re-called the RACE reads through MiXCR, storing one row per CDR3 protein. The sample contains more than 70,000 distinct CDR3 sequences, approximately 9.7% of which appear only once. The sample comprised whole blood. These receptors were taken from a female donor in good health. Some clones in this sample may be carry-over from other donors' samples. The CDR3 runs from the conserved cysteine through the conserved F or W. A D gene is named only where the DNA matches it firmly. The size field is filled for only some rows; it gives once, few, many or a size class.

cdr3_aa: CASSTDYHSREYF; cdr3_nt: TGCGCCAGCAGCACGGACTACCATTCTAGAGAGTACTTC; d_call: NA; j_call: TRBJ2-7; clone_size: few; v_call: TRBV5-1
cdr3_aa: CASSLWDGGLSNYGYTF; cdr3_nt: TGTGCCAGCAGCTTGTGGGATGGGGGGCTCTCTAACTATGGCTACACCTTC; d_call: NA; j_call: TRBJ1-2; clone_size: NA; v_call: TRBV5-4
cdr3_aa: CASSIPGQERHEQYF; cdr3_nt: TGTGCCAGTAGTATTCCGGGACAGGAACGGCACGAGCAGTACTTC; d_call: TRBD1; j_call: TRBJ2-7; clone_size: NA; v_call: TRBV19
cdr3_aa: CSVTGLAEAFF; cdr3_nt: TGCAGCGTGACAGGGTTGGCTGAAGCTTTCTTT; d_call: TRBD1; j_call: TRBJ1-1; clone_size: many; v_call: TRBV29-1
cdr3_aa: CASGSDKGGIQYF; cdr3_nt: TGTGCCAGCGGTTCTGATAAGGGCGGCATTCAGTACTTC; d_call: NA; j_call: TRBJ2-4; clone_size: NA; v_call: TRBV28
cdr3_aa: CASRQGTETQYF; cdr3_nt: TGTGCCAGCCGACAGGGGACAGAGACCCAGTACTTC; d_call: TRBD1; j_call: TRBJ2-5; clone_size: NA; v_call: TRBV28
cdr3_aa: CSARTSPYEQYF; cdr3_nt: TGCAGTGCCCGGACTAGCCCCTACGAGCAGTACTTC; d_call: TRBD2; j_call: TRBJ2-7; clone_size: few; v_call: TRBV20-1
cdr3_aa: CASSQPLRGTDNEKLFF; cdr3_nt: TGTGCCAGCAGCCAACCTTTACGGGGGACAGATAATGAAAAACTGTTTTTT; d_call: TRBD1; j_call: TRBJ1-4; clone_size: medium-sized; v_call: TRBV14
cdr3_aa: CASSGTIGGPYNEQFF; cdr3_nt: TGTGCCAGCAGTGGGACTATCGGTGGACCCTACAATGAGCAGTTCTTC; d_call: TRBD2; j_call: TRBJ2-1; clone_size: few; v_call: TRBV12-3/TRBV12-4
cdr3_aa: CASSQQRQGVGDTEAFF; cdr3_nt: TGCGCCAGCAGCCAACAGAGGCAGGGTGTAGGGGACACTGAAGCTTTCTTT; d_call: NA; j_call: TRBJ1-1; clone_size: few; v_call: TRBV4-1
cdr3_aa: CASSLRVYQTYEQYF; cdr3_nt: TGTGCCAGCAGTTTGAGGGTCTACCAGACCTACGAGCAGTACTTC; d_call: NA; j_call: TRBJ2-7; clone_size: NA; v_call: TRBV28
cdr3_aa: CASSRGRGFTDTQYF; cdr3_nt: TGTGCCAGCAGCCGTGGCAGGGGCTTCACAGATACGCAGTATTTT; d_call: NA; j_call: TRBJ2-3; clone_size: NA; v_call: TRBV13
cdr3_aa: CASSLRLAGNEQFF; cdr3_nt: TGTGCCAGCAGCCTCCGACTAGCGGGCAATGAGCAGTTCTTC; d_call: TRBD2; j_call: TRBJ2-1; clone_size: NA; v_call: TRBV3-1
cdr3_aa: CASTDRTGISYEQYF; cdr3_nt: TGTGCCAGCACTGACAGGACCGGGATTTCCTACGAGCAGTACTTC; d_call: NA; j_call: TRBJ2-7; clone_size: many; v_call: TRBV6-2/TRBV6-3
cdr3_aa: CASSPISRSGTGELFF; cdr3_nt: TGTGCCAGCAGCCCGATAAGCCGTAGTGGCACCGGGGAGCTGTTTTTT; d_call: NA; j_call: TRBJ2-2; clone_size: NA; v_call: TRBV6-2/TRBV6-3
cdr3_aa: CSVELENTGELFF; cdr3_nt: TGCAGCGTTGAATTAGAGAATACCGGGGAGCTGTTTTTT; d_call: NA; j_call: TRBJ2-2; clone_size: many; v_call: TRBV29-1
cdr3_aa: CASSYRGPGTQYF; cdr3_nt: TGTGCCAGCAGTTACCGGGGCCCAGGGACCCAGTACTTC; d_call: NA; j_call: TRBJ2-5; clone_size: NA; v_call: TRBV6-5
cdr3_aa: CASSLGWQDNNQPQHF; cdr3_nt: TGTGCCAGCAGCTTAGGATGGCAGGACAATAATCAGCCCCAGCATTTT; d_call: NA; j_call: TRBJ1-5; clone_size: few; v_call: TRBV11-2
cdr3_aa: CASSPLPSGSADTQYF; cdr3_nt: TGTGCCAGCAGCCCCCTCCCTAGTGGGAGTGCAGATACGCAGTATTTT; d_call: NA; j_call: TRBJ2-3; clone_size: many; v_call: TRBV7-8
cdr3_aa: CASSPIGGLNNQPQHF; cdr3_nt: TGTGCCAGCAGCCCAATCGGGGGGCTAAATAATCAGCCCCAGCATTTT; d_call: NA; j_call: TRBJ1-5; clone_size: few; v_call: TRBV7-2
cdr3_aa: CASSHRGESEQFF; cdr3_nt: TGTGCCAGCAGCCACCGGGGTGAGTCTGAGCAGTTCTTC; d_call: NA; j_call: TRBJ2-1; clone_size: many; v_call: TRBV14
cdr3_aa: CASSFGAGGQDTQYF; cdr3_nt: TGTGCCAGCAGCTTCGGAGCGGGAGGGCAAGATACGCAGTATTTT; d_call: TRBD2; j_call: TRBJ2-3; clone_size: few; v_call: TRBV11-2
cdr3_aa: CASSNHQGAGTGELFF; cdr3_nt: TGTGCCAGCAGTAACCACCAGGGGGCGGGCACCGGGGAGCTGTTTTTT; d_call: TRBD1; j_call: TRBJ2-2; clone_size: many; v_call: TRBV28
cdr3_aa: CASSSSTKANYGYTF; cdr3_nt: TGTGCCAGCAGTTCCTCGACGAAAGCTAACTATGGCTACACCTTC; d_call: NA; j_call: TRBJ1-2; clone_size: NA; v_call: TRBV28
cdr3_aa: CASRSGTDYEQYF; cdr3_nt: TGTGCCAGCAGAAGCGGGACAGACTACGAGCAGTACTTC; d_call: NA; j_call: TRBJ2-7; clone_size: NA; v_call: TRBV2
cdr3_aa: CASSLGASGANVLTF; cdr3_nt: TGCGCCAGCAGCTTGGGTGCCTCTGGGGCCAACGTCCTGACTTTC; d_call: NA; j_call: TRBJ2-6; clone_size: many; v_call: TRBV5-1
cdr3_aa: CSVGEFVQGETQYF; cdr3_nt: TGCAGCGTTGGAGAGTTTGTGCAGGGAGAGACCCAGTACTTC; d_call: NA; j_call: TRBJ2-5; clone_size: NA; v_call: TRBV29-1
cdr3_aa: CASRGLAGVKDTQYF; cdr3_nt: TGTGCCAGCAGGGGCCTAGCGGGAGTGAAAGATACGCAGTATTTT; d_call: TRBD2; j_call: TRBJ2-3; clone_size: NA; v_call: TRBV6-1
cdr3_aa: CSARTSSREQYF; cdr3_nt: TGCAGTGCCCGGACTAGCTCCCGGGAGCAGTACTTC; d_call: TRBD2; j_call: TRBJ2-7; clone_size: many; v_call: TRBV20-1
cdr3_aa: CSARAPSRTEAFF; cdr3_nt: TGCAGTGCTAGAGCTCCCAGTCGGACTGAAGCTTTCTTT; d_call: NA; j_call: TRBJ1-1; clone_size: few; v_call: TRBV20-1